This entry lists 2 T cell receptor beta chains sequenced from one sample in a study of T cell responses to AZD1222 COVID-19 vaccine. Assay: immunoSEQ multiplex PCR; the TCRdb copy retains only in-frame clones and omits some. Among 100,000 or so clones listed, about 85% were seen once. This sample comprised peripheral blood, obtained 28 days after the second AZD1222 dose. These receptors were collected from an adult who received the AZD1222 COVID-19 vaccine.

This clone appeared a single time. The chain links TRBV18 to TRBJ1-2; D is possibly TRBD1 (5 bases). CDR3 length: 15 amino acids. Germline values: CDR1 KGHSH, CDR2 LQKENI. Trimming stripped 3 bases from V and 0 bases from J, with 11 bases between. The DNA for the CDR3 is TGTGCCAGCTCACCGCCGGGACGGACTAACTATGGCTACACCTTC. It translates to CASSPPGRTNYGYTF.

J is TRBJ2-7 and V is TRBV25-1; D gene ambiguous. Between the trimmed V and J ends, which lost 3 bases and 2 bases, there was a span of 5 bases. The CDR3 length is 12 residues. CDR1 and CDR2 (germline): MGHDK, SYGVNS. CDR3 bases: TGTGCCAGCAGTGATGGACCCTACGAGCAGTACTTC. This codes for CASSDGPYEQYF.